This record covers a single T cell receptor beta chain. Its antigen is not yet known. The sample holds no much larger clone one base away, and base qualities are not on file. The Quick-DNA Microprep Kit was used to extract genomic DNA from the sorted cells. TCRbeta DNA was amplified with the immunoSEQ hsTCRbeta kit following the manufacturer's protocol. An Illumina MiSeq instrument was used to sequence the TCRbeta libraries. On the study's bioinformatics: After out-of-frame sequences were removed, 2,204,828 distinct TCRbeta sequences remained, averaging about 67,000 per individual. Two values were used to score each individual: the count of about 160 previously reported CMV-associated TCRbeta sequences and the total count of productive distinct TCRbeta sequences. A beta-binomial model was reimplemented in Python, and scikit-learn random forests with default parameters were trained on US cohort data. On the Belgian cohort, classifier performance was reported as the median AUC, along with percentile confidence intervals, across 10,000 bootstrap iterations. TCRdb limited this immuneACCESS table to in-frame rearrangements with V and J called. A share of clones is missing; checked studies link under half to unresolved V genes, and the rest is unexplained. V and J calls and clone size are copied from that table; D and trimming were computed from the DNA. For this sample there are some 66,000 clones; about 78% appear just once. The ten largest clonotypes hold about 4.3% of the sample.

This record comes from a study of memory CD4+ T cells and cytomegalovirus serostatus (dated by TCRdb to about 2019). For the wider study: A total of about 35 healthy Belgian adults, of whom 9 were CMV seropositive and approximately 24 were CMV seronegative, were included in the cohort. The study sequenced CD4+ memory TCRbeta repertoires of a Belgian cohort with known cytomegalovirus serostatus to replicate a published TCR-based CMV serostatus classifier. What the research found in general, with its limitations: On the Belgian cohort, the classifier built on the original framework reached a median bootstrapped AUC of nearly 0.96, with a 95% CI of 0.76-1.00. Only CD4+CD45RO+ memory cells were sequenced, unlike the original study, which covered naive and memory CD4+ and CD8+ populations. Of 164 previously reported CMV-associated TCRbeta sequences, approximately 70 appeared in the CD4+ memory repertoires, each in one to five individuals. The results were interpreted as suggesting that the CMV-associated TCR signature is mostly present in the CD4+ memory repertoire. For CMV serostatus prediction, a median bootstrapped AUC of approximately 0.95 was reached with the original framework, and a median bootstrapped AUC of roughly 0.9 was reached with a US-trained random forest.

A FACSAria II was used to sort memory CD4+ T cells, defined as single viable CD3+CD4+CD8-CD45RO+ cells. To determine CMV serostatus, a Roche Elecsys assay was used that detects serum IgG against CMV pp150, pp28, p38 and p52. Once the samples were thawed, total CD4+ T cells were enriched through positive selection using CD4 magnetic microbeads. The samples came from a different study that was designed specifically to examine the CD4+ T cell memory repertoire. Peripheral blood mononuclear cells were isolated and cryopreserved according to standard operating procedures, and serum was kept at -80 degrees C. The staining used CD3-PerCP (BW264/56), CD4-APC (RPA-T4), CD45RO-PE (UCHT1) and CD8-Pacific Orange (3B5) antibodies, and Sytox blue was used to exclude non-viable cells. Counted from cysteine to phenylalanine, this CDR3 has 14 amino acids. Only the CDR3 DNA is retained, 42 bases long and in frame from the first base. V is clipped by 2 bases and J by 4 bases, and the sequence between their germline boundaries is 10 bases long. Sequences SEHNR (CDR1) and FQNEAQ (CDR2) are obtained from the germline V gene (reference sequence).

The sequence came from an adult in good health and CMV-seropositive. The sample comprised memory CD4+ T cells from blood. The chain is made from TRBV7-9 and TRBJ2-3; too little of a D gene remains to name it. The nucleotide sequence is TGTGCCAGCAGCTTACAGACTTTGGCAGATACGCAGTATTTT. The translation is CASSLQTLADTQYF.